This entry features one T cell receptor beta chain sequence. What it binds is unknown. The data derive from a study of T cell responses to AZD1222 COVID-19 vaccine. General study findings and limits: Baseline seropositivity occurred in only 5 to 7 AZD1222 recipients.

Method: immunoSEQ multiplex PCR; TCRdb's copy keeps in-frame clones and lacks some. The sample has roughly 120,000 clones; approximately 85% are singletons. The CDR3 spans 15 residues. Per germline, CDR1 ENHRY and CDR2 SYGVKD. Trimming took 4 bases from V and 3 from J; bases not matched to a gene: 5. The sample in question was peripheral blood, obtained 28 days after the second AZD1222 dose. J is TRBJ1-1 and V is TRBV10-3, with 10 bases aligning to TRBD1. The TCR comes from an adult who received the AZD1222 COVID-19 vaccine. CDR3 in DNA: TGTGCCATCAGTGCCCGACAGGGGGCCTACACTGAAGCTTTCTTT. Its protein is CAISARQGAYTEAFF.